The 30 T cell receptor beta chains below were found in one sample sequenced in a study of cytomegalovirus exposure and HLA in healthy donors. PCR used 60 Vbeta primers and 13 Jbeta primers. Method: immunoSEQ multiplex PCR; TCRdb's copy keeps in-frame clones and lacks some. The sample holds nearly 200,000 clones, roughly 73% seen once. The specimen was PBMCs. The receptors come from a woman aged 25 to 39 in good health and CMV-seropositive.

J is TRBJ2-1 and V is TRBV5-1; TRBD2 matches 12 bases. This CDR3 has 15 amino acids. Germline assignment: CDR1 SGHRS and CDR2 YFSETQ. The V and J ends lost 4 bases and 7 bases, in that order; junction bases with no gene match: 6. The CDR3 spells CASSALAGGRNEQFF. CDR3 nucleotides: TGCGCCAGCAGCGCACTAGCGGGAGGTAGGAATGAGCAGTTCTTC.

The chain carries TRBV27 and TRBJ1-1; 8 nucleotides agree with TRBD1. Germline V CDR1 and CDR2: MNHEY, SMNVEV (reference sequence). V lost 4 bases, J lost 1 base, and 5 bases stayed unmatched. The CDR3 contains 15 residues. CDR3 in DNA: TGTGCCAGCAGTTCGTGGACAGGGCCGAACACTGAAGCTTTCTTT. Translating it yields CASSSWTGPNTEAFF.

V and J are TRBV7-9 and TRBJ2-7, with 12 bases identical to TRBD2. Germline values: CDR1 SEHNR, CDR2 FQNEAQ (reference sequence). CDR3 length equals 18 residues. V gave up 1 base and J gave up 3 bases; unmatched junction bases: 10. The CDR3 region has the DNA TGTGCCAGCAGCTTAGGAACCCGGACTAGCGGGACCGGCTACGAGCAGTACTTC. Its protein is CASSLGTRTSGTGYEQYF.

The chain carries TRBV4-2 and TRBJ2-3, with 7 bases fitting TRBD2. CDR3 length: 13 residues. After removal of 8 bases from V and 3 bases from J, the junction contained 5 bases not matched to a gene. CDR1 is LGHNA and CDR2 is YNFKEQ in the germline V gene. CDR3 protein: CASQQGGTDTQYF. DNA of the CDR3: TGTGCCAGCCAGCAGGGAGGGACAGATACGCAGTATTTT.

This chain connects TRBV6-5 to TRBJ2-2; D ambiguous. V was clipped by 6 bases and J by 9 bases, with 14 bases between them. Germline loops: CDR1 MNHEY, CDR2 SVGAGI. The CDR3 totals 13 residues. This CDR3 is CASSPHPPRELFF. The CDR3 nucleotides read TGTGCCAGCAGCCCCCATCCCCCCAGGGAGCTGTTTTTT.

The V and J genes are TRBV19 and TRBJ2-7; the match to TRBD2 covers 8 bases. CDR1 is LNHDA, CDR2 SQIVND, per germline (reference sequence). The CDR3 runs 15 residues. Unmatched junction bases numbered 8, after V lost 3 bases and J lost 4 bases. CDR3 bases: TGTGCCAGTAGTATTGACCGGGAGGGCCGATACGAGCAGTACTTC. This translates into CASSIDREGRYEQYF.

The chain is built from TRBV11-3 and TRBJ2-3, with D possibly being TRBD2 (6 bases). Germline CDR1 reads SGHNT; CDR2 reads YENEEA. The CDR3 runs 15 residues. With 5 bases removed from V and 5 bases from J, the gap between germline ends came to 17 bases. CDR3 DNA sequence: TGTGCCAGCAGCCAGACGGGGGAAGTGCGAGATACGCAGTATTTT. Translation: CASSQTGEVRDTQYF.

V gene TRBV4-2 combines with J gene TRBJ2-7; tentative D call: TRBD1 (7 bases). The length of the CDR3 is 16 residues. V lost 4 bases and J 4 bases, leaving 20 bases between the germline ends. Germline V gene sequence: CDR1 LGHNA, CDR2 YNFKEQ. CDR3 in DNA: TGTGCCAGCAGCCGCCACCAGGGGGAGGCCATATACGAGCAGTACTTC. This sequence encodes CASSRHQGEAIYEQYF.

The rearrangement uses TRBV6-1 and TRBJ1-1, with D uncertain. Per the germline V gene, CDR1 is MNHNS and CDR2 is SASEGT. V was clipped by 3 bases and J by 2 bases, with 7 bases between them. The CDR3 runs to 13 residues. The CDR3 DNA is TGTGCCAGCAGTGAGACGGGAAACACTGAAGCTTTCTTT. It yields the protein CASSETGNTEAFF.

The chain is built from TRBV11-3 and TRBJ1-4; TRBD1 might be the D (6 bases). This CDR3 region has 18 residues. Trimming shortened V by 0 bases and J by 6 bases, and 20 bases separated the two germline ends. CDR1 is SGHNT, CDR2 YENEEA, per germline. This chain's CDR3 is CASSLDRQGPTVDEKLFF. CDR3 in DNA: TGTGCCAGCAGCTTAGATCGGCAGGGGCCAACGGTCGATGAAAAACTGTTTTTT. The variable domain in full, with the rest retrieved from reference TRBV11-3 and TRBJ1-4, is EAGVVQSPRYKIIEKKQPVAFWCNPISGHNTLYWYLQNLGQGPELLIRYENEEAVDDSQLPKDRFSAERLKGVDSTLKIQPAELGDSAVYLCASSLDRQGPTVDEKLFFGSGTQLSVL.

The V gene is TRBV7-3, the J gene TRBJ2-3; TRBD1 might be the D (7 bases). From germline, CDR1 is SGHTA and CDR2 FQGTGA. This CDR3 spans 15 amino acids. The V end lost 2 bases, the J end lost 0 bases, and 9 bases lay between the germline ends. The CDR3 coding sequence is TGTGCCAGCAGCTTACAGGGGGGAAGCACAGATACGCAGTATTTT. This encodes CASSLQGGSTDTQYF.

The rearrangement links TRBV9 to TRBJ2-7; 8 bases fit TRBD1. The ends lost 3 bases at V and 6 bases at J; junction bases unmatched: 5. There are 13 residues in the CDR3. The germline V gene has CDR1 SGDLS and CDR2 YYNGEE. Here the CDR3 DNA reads TGTGCCAGCAGCGCCAGGGGGCAGGCCGAGCAGTACTTC. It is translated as CASSARGQAEQYF.

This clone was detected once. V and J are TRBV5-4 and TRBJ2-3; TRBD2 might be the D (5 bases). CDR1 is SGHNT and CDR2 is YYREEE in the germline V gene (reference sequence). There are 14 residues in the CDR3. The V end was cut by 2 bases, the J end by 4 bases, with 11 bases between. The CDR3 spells CASSLGGSPDTQYF. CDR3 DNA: TGTGCCAGCAGCTTAGGTGGGAGCCCAGATACGCAGTATTTT.

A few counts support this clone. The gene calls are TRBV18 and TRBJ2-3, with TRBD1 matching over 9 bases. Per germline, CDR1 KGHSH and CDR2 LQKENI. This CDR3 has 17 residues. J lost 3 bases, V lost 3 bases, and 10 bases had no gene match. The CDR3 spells CASSPRPGQGRTDTQYF. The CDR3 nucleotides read TGTGCCAGCTCACCGCGGCCGGGACAGGGTAGGACAGATACGCAGTATTTT.

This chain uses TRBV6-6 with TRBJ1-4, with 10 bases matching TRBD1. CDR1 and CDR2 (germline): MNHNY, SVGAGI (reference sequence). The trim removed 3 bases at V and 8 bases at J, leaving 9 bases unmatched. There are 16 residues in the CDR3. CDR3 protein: CASSYPPGQGNEKLFF. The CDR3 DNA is TGTGCCAGCAGTTATCCCCCGGGACAGGGGAACGAAAAACTGTTTTTT.

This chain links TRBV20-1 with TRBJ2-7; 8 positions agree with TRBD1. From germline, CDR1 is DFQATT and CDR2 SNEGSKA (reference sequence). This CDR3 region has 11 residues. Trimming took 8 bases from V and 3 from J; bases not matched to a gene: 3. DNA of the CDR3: TGCAGTTGGACAGGGATCTACGAGCAGTACTTC. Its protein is CSWTGIYEQYF.

This chain's CDR3 is CASSLGRGDTDTQYF. Here the CDR3 DNA reads TGTGCCAGCAGCTTAGGGCGGGGAGACACAGATACGCAGTATTTT. V gene TRBV11-3 combines with J gene TRBJ2-3; TRBD2 might be the D (6 bases). Germline V gives CDR1 SGHNT, CDR2 YENEEA. Trimming took 1 base from V and 2 from J, leaving 10 bases between them. The CDR3 has 15 residues.

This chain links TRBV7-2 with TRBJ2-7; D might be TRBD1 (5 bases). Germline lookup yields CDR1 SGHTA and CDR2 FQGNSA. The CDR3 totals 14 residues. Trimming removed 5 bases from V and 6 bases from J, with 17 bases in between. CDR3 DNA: TGTGCCAGCAGCCAGGACATCCTCTCCACCGAGCAGTACTTC. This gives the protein CASSQDILSTEQYF.

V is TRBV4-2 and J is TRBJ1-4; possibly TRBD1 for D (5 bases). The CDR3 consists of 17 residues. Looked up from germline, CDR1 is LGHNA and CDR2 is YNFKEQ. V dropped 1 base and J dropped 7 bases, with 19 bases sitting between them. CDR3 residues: CASSQGKTGGTLEKLFF. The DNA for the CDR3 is TGTGCCAGCAGCCAAGGGAAAACTGGCGGGACCCTTGAAAAACTGTTTTTT.

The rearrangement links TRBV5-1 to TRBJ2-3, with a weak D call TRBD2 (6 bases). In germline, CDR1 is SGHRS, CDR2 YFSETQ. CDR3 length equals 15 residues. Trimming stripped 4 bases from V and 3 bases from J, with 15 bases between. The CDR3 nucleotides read TGCGCCAGCAGCCCGCGGGAATCCCTTACAGATACGCAGTATTTT. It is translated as CASSPRESLTDTQYF.

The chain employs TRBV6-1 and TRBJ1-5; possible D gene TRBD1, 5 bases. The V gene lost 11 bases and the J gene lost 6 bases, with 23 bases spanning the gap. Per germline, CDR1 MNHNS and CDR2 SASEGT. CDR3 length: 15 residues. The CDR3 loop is CADLKTPIRGQPQHF. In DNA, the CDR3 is TGTGCCGACCTGAAAACACCCATAAGGGGTCAGCCCCAGCATTTT.

CDR3 loop: CASSLEALGDTQYF. The DNA of the CDR3 is TGTGCCAGCAGCTTGGAAGCACTAGGTGATACGCAGTATTTT. The V call is TRBV5-6, the J call TRBJ2-3, with D maybe TRBD2 (5 bases). The CDR3 is 14 amino acids. Germline V gene sequence: CDR1 SGHDT, CDR2 YYEEEE. V was shortened by 0 bases and J by 6 bases, with 11 bases between the two germline ends.

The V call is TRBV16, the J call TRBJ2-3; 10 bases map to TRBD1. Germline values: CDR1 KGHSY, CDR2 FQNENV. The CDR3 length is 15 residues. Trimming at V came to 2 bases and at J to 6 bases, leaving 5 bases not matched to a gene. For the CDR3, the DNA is TGTGCCAGCAGCCAACAGGACAGGGGGTCCGATACGCAGTATTTT. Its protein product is CASSQQDRGSDTQYF.

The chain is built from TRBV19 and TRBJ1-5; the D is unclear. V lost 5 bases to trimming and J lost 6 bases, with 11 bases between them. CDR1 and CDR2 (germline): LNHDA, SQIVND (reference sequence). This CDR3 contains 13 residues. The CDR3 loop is CASSPNSGQPQHF. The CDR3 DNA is TGTGCCAGTAGTCCGAACTCCGGTCAGCCCCAGCATTTT.

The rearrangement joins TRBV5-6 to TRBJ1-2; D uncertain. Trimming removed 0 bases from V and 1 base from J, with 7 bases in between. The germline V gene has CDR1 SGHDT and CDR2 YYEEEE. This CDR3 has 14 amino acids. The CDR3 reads CASSLARINYGYTF. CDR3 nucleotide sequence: TGTGCCAGCAGCTTGGCCAGGATTAACTATGGCTACACCTTC.

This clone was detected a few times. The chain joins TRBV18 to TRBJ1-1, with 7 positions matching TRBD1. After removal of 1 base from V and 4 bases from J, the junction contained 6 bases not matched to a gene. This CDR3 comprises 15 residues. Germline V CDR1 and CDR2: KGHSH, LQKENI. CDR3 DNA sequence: TGTGCCAGCTCACCACGTACAGGGGCGGGCACTGAAGCTTTCTTT. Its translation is CASSPRTGAGTEAFF.

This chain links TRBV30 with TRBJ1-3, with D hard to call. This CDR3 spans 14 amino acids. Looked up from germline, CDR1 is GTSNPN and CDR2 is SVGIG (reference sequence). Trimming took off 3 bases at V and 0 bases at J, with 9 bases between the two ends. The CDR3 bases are TGTGCCTGGAGCCTTCGGGGCTCTGGAAACACCATATATTTT. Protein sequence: CAWSLRGSGNTIYF.

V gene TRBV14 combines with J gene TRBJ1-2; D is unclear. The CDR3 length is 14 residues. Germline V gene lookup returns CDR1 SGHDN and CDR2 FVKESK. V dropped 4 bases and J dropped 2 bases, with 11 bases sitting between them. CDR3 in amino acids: CASSPYTVNYGYTF. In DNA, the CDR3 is TGTGCCAGCAGCCCTTATACAGTGAACTATGGCTACACCTTC.

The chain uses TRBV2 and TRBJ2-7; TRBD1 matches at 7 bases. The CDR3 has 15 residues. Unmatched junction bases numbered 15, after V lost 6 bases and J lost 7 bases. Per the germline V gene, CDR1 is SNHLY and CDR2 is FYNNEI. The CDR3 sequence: CASRRDSILPKEQYF. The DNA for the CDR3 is TGTGCCAGCAGGAGGGACAGTATCCTTCCTAAGGAGCAGTACTTC.

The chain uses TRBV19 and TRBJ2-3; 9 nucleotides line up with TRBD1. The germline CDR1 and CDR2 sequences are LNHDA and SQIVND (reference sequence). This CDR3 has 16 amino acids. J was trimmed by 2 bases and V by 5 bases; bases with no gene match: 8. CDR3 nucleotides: TGTGCCAGTAGTGGGGGGACAGGGAGAATCACAGATACGCAGTATTTT. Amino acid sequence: CASSGGTGRITDTQYF.